This T cell receptor (beta chain) was sequenced for a study of beta chain features in type 1 diabetes. Only a few counts were recorded for this clone. Its antigen is not known. Study-wide results and caveats: PCR could preferentially amplify shorter templates, alike in patients and controls.

The germline gives CDR1 SEHNR, CDR2 FQNEAQ (reference sequence). The CDR3 contains 13 residues. V lost 5 bases, J lost 3 bases, and 10 bases lay in between. Since all of the isolated RNA was reverse transcribed, expressed TCRB transcripts were what got sequenced. Assay used: immunoSEQ multiplex PCR; TCRdb lists only in-frame clones, some missing. The sample holds roughly 330,000 clones; 9.5% to 11% are singletons and the top ten take roughly 0.016%. The V gene is TRBV7-9, the J gene TRBJ1-2; D may be TRBD1 (6 bases). Sequencing was performed on naive CD4+ T cells from blood. This clonotype was obtained from a woman in her 30s in good health. CDR3 sequence reads: CASSGGADYGYTF. DNA for the CDR3: TGTGCCAGCAGCGGGGGGGCGGACTATGGCTACACCTTC.